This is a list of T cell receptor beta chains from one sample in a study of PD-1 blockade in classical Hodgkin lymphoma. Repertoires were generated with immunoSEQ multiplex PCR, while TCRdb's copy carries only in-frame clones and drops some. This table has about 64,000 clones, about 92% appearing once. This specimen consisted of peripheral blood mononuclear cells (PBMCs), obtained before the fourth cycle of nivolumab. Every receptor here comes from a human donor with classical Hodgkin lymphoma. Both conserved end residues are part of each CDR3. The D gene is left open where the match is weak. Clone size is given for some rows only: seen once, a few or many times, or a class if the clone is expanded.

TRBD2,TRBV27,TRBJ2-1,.,CASSTRTSGIPSYNEQFF,TGTGCCAGCAGTACCCGGACTAGCGGGATACCCTCCTACAATGAGCAGTTCTTC
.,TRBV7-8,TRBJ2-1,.,CASSLTERSYNEQFF,TGTGCCAGCAGCTTAACTGAGCGGAGTTACAATGAGCAGTTCTTC
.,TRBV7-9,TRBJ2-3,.,CASSFRAVQYTQYF,TGTGCCAGCAGCTTCAGGGCTGTACAGTATACGCAGTATTTT
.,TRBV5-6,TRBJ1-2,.,CASSLAYEGDYGYTF,TGTGCCAGCAGCTTGGCCTATGAGGGGGACTATGGCTACACCTTC
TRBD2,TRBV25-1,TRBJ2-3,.,CASRDLAGVADTQYF,TGTGCCAGCAGAGATCTAGCGGGAGTGGCAGATACGCAGTATTTT
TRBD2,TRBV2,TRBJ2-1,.,CASEGTSGRQSSYNEQFF,TGTGCCAGCGAAGGGACTAGCGGGAGACAAAGCTCCTACAATGAGCAGTTCTTC
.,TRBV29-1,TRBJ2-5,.,CSAGGGSQETQYF,TGCAGCGCTGGAGGGGGATCTCAAGAGACCCAGTACTTC
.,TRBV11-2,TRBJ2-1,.,CASSPGRGGGYNEQFF,TGTGCCAGCAGCCCGGGAAGAGGGGGTGGCTACAATGAGCAGTTCTTC
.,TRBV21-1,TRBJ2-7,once,CASSKGQKLYEQYF,TGTGCCAGCAGCAAAGGACAGAAACTCTACGAGCAGTACTTC
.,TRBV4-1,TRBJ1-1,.,CASSHGAGVGYTEAFF,TGCGCCAGCAGCCATGGGGCAGGGGTTGGGTACACTGAAGCTTTCTTT
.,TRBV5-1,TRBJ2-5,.,CASSPMAETQYF,TGCGCCAGCAGCCCCATGGCAGAGACCCAGTACTTC
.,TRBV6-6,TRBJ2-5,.,CASSYRETQYF,TGTGCCAGCAGTTACAGAGAGACCCAGTACTTC
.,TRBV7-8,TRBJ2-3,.,CASSLAPLTTDTQYF,TGTGCCAGCAGCTTAGCACCGCTCACCACAGATACGCAGTATTTT
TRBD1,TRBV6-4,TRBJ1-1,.,CASRRQGNTEAFF,TGTGCCAGCAGGCGACAGGGGAACACTGAAGCTTTCTTT
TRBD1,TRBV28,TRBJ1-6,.,CASSLGTGLYNSPLHF,TGTGCCAGCAGTTTGGGGACAGGGCTGTATAATTCACCCCTCCACTTT
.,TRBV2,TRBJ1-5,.,CASSWTRNNQPQHF,TGTGCCAGCAGCTGGACACGCAATAATCAGCCCCAGCATTTT
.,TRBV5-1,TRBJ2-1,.,CASRSADIYNEQFF,TGCGCCAGCAGGTCCGCGGACATTTACAATGAGCAGTTCTTC
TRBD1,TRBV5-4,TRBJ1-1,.,CASSIGQGVMNTEAFF,TGTGCCAGCAGCATAGGACAGGGGGTTATGAACACTGAAGCTTTCTTT
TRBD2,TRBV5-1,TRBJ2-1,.,CASSLTSGEYNEQFF,TGCGCCAGCAGCCTGACTAGCGGCGAATACAATGAGCAGTTCTTC
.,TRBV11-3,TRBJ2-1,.,CASSSRRAGSYNEQFF,TGTGCCAGCAGCTCCCGCCGGGCGGGCTCATACAATGAGCAGTTCTTC
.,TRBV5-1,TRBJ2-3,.,CASSLALSMATDTQYF,TGCGCCAGCAGCTTGGCCCTTAGTATGGCGACAGATACGCAGTATTTT
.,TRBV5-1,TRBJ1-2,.,CASSLSQVNYGYTF,TGCGCCAGCAGCCTATCCCAGGTTAACTATGGCTACACCTTC
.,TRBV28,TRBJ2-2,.,CASSSTGELFF,TGTGCCAGCAGCAGCACCGGGGAGCTGTTTTTT
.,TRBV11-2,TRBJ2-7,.,CASTLRVRGTYSYEQYF,TGTGCCAGCACCTTGAGAGTCCGGGGGACCTACTCCTACGAGCAGTACTTC
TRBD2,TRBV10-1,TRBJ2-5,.,CASSDGGGETQYF,TGCGCCAGCAGTGATGGGGGAGGGGAGACCCAGTACTTC
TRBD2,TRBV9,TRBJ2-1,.,CASSTRLALGNEQFF,TGTGCCAGCAGCACCCGACTAGCACTAGGGAATGAGCAGTTCTTC
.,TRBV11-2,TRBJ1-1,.,CASRLSASLTGAFF,TGTGCCAGCAGACTTAGCGCCAGTTTGACGGGAGCTTTCTTT
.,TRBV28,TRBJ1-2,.,CASSTPDRRLYGYTF,TGTGCCAGCAGTACCCCAGACAGGAGGTTATATGGCTACACCTTC
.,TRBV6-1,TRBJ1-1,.,CASRQGYNTEAFF,TGTGCCAGCCGCCAGGGTTACAACACTGAAGCTTTCTTT
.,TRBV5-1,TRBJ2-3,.,CASSGWTESSTDTQYF,TGCGCCAGCAGCGGGTGGACAGAGTCTAGCACAGATACGCAGTATTTT
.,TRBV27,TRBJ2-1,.,CASSQSGIGYNEQFF,TGTGCCAGCAGCCAGAGCGGCATTGGCTACAATGAGCAGTTCTTC
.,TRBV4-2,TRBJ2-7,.,CASSHSDNYEQYF,TGTGCCAGCAGCCACTCAGACAACTACGAGCAGTACTTC
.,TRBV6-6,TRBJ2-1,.,CASSYWEGGHEQFF,TGTGCCAGCAGTTATTGGGAGGGGGGTCATGAGCAGTTCTTC
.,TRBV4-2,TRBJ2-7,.,CASSQESTPSEQYF,TGTGCCAGCAGCCAAGAATCGACCCCGTCCGAGCAGTACTTC
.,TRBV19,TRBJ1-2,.,CASSLGLLYGYTF,TGTGCCAGTAGTCTGGGACTCCTCTATGGCTACACCTTC
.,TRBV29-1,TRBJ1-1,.,CSVVTMNTEAFF,TGCAGCGTTGTGACTATGAACACTGAAGCTTTCTTT
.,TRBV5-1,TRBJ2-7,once,CASSFAGSSYEQYF,TGCGCCAGCAGCTTCGCGGGGAGCTCCTACGAGCAGTACTTC
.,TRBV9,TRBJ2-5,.,CASSVDGTMGETQYF,TGTGCCAGCAGCGTAGATGGCACGATGGGAGAGACCCAGTACTTC
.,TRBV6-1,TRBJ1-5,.,CASSEGAGYGYSNQPQHF,TGTGCCAGCAGTGAAGGGGCAGGGTACGGGTATAGCAATCAGCCCCAGCATTTT
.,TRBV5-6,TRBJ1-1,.,CASSADYQGAFF,TGTGCCAGCAGCGCGGACTATCAAGGCGCTTTCTTT
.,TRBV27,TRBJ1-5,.,CASSRQGWQPQHF,TGTGCCAGCAGTCGTCAGGGCTGGCAGCCCCAGCATTTT
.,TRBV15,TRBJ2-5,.,CATSLEAGLWETQYF,TGTGCCACCAGCCTTGAGGCAGGACTTTGGGAGACCCAGTACTTC
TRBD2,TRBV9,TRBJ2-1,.,CASSVYGGSYNEQFF,TGTGCCAGCAGCGTGTATGGCGGGAGCTACAATGAGCAGTTCTTC
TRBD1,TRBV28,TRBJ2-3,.,CASSYSRDRWADTQYF,TGTGCCAGCAGTTACAGCCGGGACAGGTGGGCAGATACGCAGTATTTT
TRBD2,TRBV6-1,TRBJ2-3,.,CASSELRSGITDTQYF,TGTGCCAGCAGTGAATTAAGAAGCGGGATTACAGATACGCAGTATTTT
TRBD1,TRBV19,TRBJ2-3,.,CASTGGLGTDTQYF,TGTGCCAGTACAGGGGGCCTCGGCACAGATACGCAGTATTTT
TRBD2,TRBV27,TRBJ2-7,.,CASSPNYSGGFYEQYF,TGTGCCAGCAGTCCGAACTATAGCGGGGGGTTCTACGAGCAGTACTTC
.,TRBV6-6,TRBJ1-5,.,CASRTQGDSNQPQHF,TGTGCCAGCAGAACACAGGGTGATAGCAATCAGCCCCAGCATTTT